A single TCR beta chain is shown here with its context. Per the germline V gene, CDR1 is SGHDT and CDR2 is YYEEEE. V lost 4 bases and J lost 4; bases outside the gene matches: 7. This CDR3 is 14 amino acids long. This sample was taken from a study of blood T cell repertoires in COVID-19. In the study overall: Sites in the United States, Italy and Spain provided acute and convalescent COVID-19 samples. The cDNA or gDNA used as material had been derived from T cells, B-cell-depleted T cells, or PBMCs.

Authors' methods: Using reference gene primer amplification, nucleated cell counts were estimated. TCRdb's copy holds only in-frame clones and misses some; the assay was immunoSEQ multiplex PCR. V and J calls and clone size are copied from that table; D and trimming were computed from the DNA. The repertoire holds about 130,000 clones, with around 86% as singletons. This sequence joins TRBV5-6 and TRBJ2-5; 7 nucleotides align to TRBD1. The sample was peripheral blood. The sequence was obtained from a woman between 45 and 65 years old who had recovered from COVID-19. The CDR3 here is CASSRLTGSETQYF. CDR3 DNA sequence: TGTGCCAGCAGCCGCCTGACAGGGTCAGAGACCCAGTACTTC.